This T cell receptor (beta chain) was observed in a study of blood T cell repertoires in COVID-19. Overall study context: Specimens from acute and convalescent COVID-19 originated in the United States, Italy and Spain. Sources were T cells, B-cell-depleted T cells, or PBMCs; the material itself was cDNA or gDNA.

Germline loops: CDR1 SGHTA, CDR2 FQGNSA. This CDR3 has 16 amino acids. With 3 bases clipped from V and 2 bases from J, the junction kept 5 bases outside the gene matches. Methods used by the authors: Estimates of nucleated cell counts were drawn from the amplification of reference gene primers. TCRdb keeps only in-frame clones here, not all; method: immunoSEQ multiplex PCR. V and J calls and clone size come straight from that table; D and trimming were deduced from the DNA. The table shows fewer than 75,000 clones, with more than 75% occurring only once. Sequencing was done on a sample of peripheral blood. The V and J genes are TRBV7-2 and TRBJ2-3; 10 nucleotides agree with TRBD2. This TCR was recovered from a human donor in a cohort sampled during active COVID-19. The CDR3 DNA sequence: TGTGCCAGCAGCTTTGTCGGGACTAGCGCCACAGATACGCAGTATTTT. Protein: CASSFVGTSATDTQYF.